These 28 T cell receptor beta chains originate from one sample sequenced in a study of T and B cells in COVID-19 patients. Blood genomic DNA input for TRB amplification was 250-500 ng. Multiplex PCR with BIOMED2 TRB-A/B primer pools amplified TRB rearrangements. TCRdb used MiXCR to reprocess the multiplex PCR reads, holding one entry per CDR3 protein. Of roughly 7,000 distinct CDR3 sequences in the sample, around 21% were seen once. Sequencing used blood. The origin of the receptors is a human donor who had recovered from COVID-19.

Sample share makes this clonotype medium-sized. The CDR3 loop reads CASRARGEGDNQPQHF. As DNA, the CDR3 is TGTGCCAGCAGGGCTCGGGGGGAAGGGGACAATCAGCCCCAGCATTTT. The chain links TRBV6-5 to TRBJ1-5, with D possibly matching TRBD1 (5 bases). This CDR3 region has 16 residues. The V gene's germline CDR1 is MNHEY and CDR2 SVGAGI. V was shortened by 6 bases and J by 3 bases, with 18 bases between the two germline ends.

The chain joins TRBV20-1 to TRBJ2-7, with D uncertain. Germline CDR1 and CDR2: DFQATT and SNEGSKA (reference sequence). Trimming removed 0 bases from V and 0 bases from J, with 6 bases in between. CDR3 size: 13 residues. CDR3 loop: CSARDPSSYEQYF. CDR3 sequence (DNA): TGCAGTGCTAGAGATCCTAGCTCCTACGAGCAGTACTTC.

This clonotype was detected a few times. The J gene is TRBJ2-1, the V gene TRBV7-2; the D gene could be TRBD1 or TRBD2 (6 bases each). From germline, CDR1 is SGHTA and CDR2 FQGNSA. There are 14 residues in the CDR3. The ends were cut back, 6 bases at V and 3 bases at J, with 12 bases in the middle. The CDR3 protein is CASRGGFGYNEQFF. For the CDR3, the DNA is TGTGCCAGCAGGGGGGGCTTTGGCTACAATGAGCAGTTCTTC.

This clonotype has just a few counts. The J gene is TRBJ1-1, the V gene TRBV21-1; no DNA check was done on the table's D call, TRBD1. TRBV21-1 is a pseudogene. The CDR3 covers 13 residues. DNA of the CDR3: TGTGCCAGCAGCAAACAGGGGGGGACTGAAGCTTTCTTT. Encoded protein: CASSKQGGTEAFF.

The chain has TRBV29-1 and TRBJ2-7, with 10 bases aligning to TRBD1. V was pared by 4 bases and J by 2 bases, with 2 bases of the junction left unmatched. The CDR3 runs 13 residues. Germline loops: CDR1 SQVTM, CDR2 ANQGSEA. This chain's CDR3 is CSVVGQGTYEQYF. In nucleotides, the CDR3 is TGCAGCGTTGTGGGACAGGGGACCTACGAGCAGTACTTC.

This clonotype is deemed medium-sized. The chain couples TRBV24-1 to TRBJ2-3, with a tentative D call TRBD2 (6 bases). The CDR3 contains 13 residues. Per the germline V gene, CDR1 is KGHDR and CDR2 is SFDVKD. V lost 9 bases to trimming and J lost 1 base, with 10 bases between them. DNA for the CDR3: TGTGCCACCCAGCCGGGGGGCACAGATACGCAGTATTTT. Its translation: CATQPGGTDTQYF.

This clonotype is labeled as medium-sized (0.01 to 0.1%). This chain joins TRBV5-6 and TRBJ2-5; TRBD2 might be the D (6 bases). Between the trimmed V and J ends, which lost 3 bases and 4 bases, there was a span of 16 bases. There are 15 residues in the CDR3. CDR1 is SGHDT, CDR2 YYEEEE, per germline. The CDR3 reads CASSSIADQGETQYF. As DNA, the CDR3 is TGTGCCAGCAGCTCCATAGCGGACCAGGGAGAGACCCAGTACTTC.

By sample fraction, this clonotype is medium-sized. This chain uses TRBV12-3 or TRBV12-4 with TRBJ2-1; unclear D gene. The CDR3 consists of 15 residues. Trimming shortened V by 7 bases and J by 0 bases, and 13 bases separated the two germline ends. The CDR3 DNA reads TGTGCCAGCACTCTGGGGATGAACTCCTACAATGAGCAGTTCTTC. Residues: CASTLGMNSYNEQFF.

In its sample, this clonotype ranks as medium-sized (0.01 to 0.1%). The rearrangement joins TRBV19 to TRBJ2-1; D remains ambiguous. Germline V lookup: CDR1 LNHDA, CDR2 SQIVND (reference sequence). V lost 8 bases and J 0 bases, leaving 14 bases between the germline ends. The CDR3 contains 15 residues. CDR3 nucleotide sequence: TGTGCCAGTGTCCTCAAGGATGTCTCCTACAATGAGCAGTTCTTC. Translating gives CASVLKDVSYNEQFF.

The chain combines TRBV28 with TRBJ2-2; no definite D call. The germline V gene encodes CDR1 MDHEN and CDR2 SYDVKM. The CDR3 sequence is 12 residues long. Trimming stripped 10 bases from V and 4 bases from J, with 10 bases between. In nucleotides, the CDR3 is TGTGCCACCATCACGGCCACCGGGGAGCTGTTTTTT. It encodes CATITATGELFF.

The genes are TRBV20-1 and TRBJ2-7; maybe TRBD1 (5 bases). The CDR3 runs 12 residues. With 5 bases removed from V and 3 bases from J, the gap between germline ends came to 11 bases. The germline gives CDR1 DFQATT, CDR2 SNEGSKA (reference sequence). The CDR3 sequence: CSAGLRDYEQYF. The CDR3 DNA reads TGCAGTGCTGGCCTCAGGGACTACGAGCAGTACTTC.

The chain carries TRBV6-5 and TRBJ1-2, with D tentatively TRBD1 (5 bases). V was trimmed by 5 bases and J by 4 bases, leaving 11 bases between them. From germline, CDR1 is MNHEY and CDR2 SVGAGI. The CDR3 loop spans 13 amino acids. CDR3 in amino acids: CASSGSGTYGYTF. CDR3 nucleotides: TGTGCCAGCAGTGGCTCAGGGACCTATGGCTACACCTTC.

Relative to its sample, this clonotype is medium-sized (0.01 to 0.1%). The genes are TRBV5-4 and TRBJ1-6, with D possibly matching TRBD1 (5 bases). Germline-derived CDR1 and CDR2 are SGHNT and YYREEE (reference sequence). The CDR3 extends over 11 amino acids. Trimming shortened V by 2 bases and J by 13 bases, and 7 bases separated the two germline ends. CDR3 DNA sequence: TGTGCCAGCAGCTTCCAGGGTCCCCTCCACTTT. Protein: CASSFQGPLHF.

By its share, this clonotype is medium-sized. J is TRBJ1-6 and V is TRBV15; D is undetermined. Germline CDR1 LNHNV, CDR2 YYDKDF (reference sequence). Between the trimmed V and J ends, which lost 5 bases and 9 bases, there was a span of 23 bases. The CDR3 length is 17 residues. CDR3 nucleotide sequence: TGTGCCACCAGCCGAGCAGACGTCGGTTTTTGGGGTTCACCCCTCCACTTT. Translation gives CATSRADVGFWGSPLHF.

By frequency in the sample, this clonotype is medium-sized. The J gene is TRBJ2-5, the V gene TRBV6-5; TRBD2 matches 10 bases. From germline, CDR1 is MNHEY and CDR2 SVGAGI. Losses at the gene ends were 4 bases for V and 5 bases for J; bases not matched to a gene: 4. CDR3 length: 14 residues. CDR3 bases: TGTGCCAGCAGTTCCAGCGGGGGGGCGGAGACCCAGTACTTC. This encodes CASSSSGGAETQYF.

This clonotype was seen many times. The V gene is TRBV30, the J gene TRBJ1-1; perhaps TRBD1 as D (5 bases). V lost 2 bases to trimming and J lost 6 bases, with 10 bases between them. The CDR3 spans 12 residues. CDR1 is GTSNPN and CDR2 is SVGIG in the germline V gene (reference sequence). The CDR3 here is CAWSPLGAEAFF. The CDR3 DNA sequence: TGTGCCTGGAGTCCTCTGGGGGCTGAAGCTTTCTTT.

Within the sample, this clonotype is medium-sized. The V and J genes are TRBV6-1 and TRBJ2-1, with 12 positions matching TRBD2. This CDR3 spans 16 amino acids. The J segment lost 5 bases and the V segment lost 2 bases, leaving 4 bases of the junction unmatched. Germline CDR1 and CDR2: MNHNS and SASEGT. Here the CDR3 reads CASSELLAGGNNEQFF. For the CDR3, the DNA is TGTGCCAGCAGTGAACTACTAGCGGGGGGTAACAATGAGCAGTTCTTC.

Sample share makes this clonotype medium-sized. The V call is TRBV19, the J call TRBJ1-1; D ambiguous. Germline CDR1 reads LNHDA; CDR2 reads SQIVND (reference sequence). The CDR3 is made up of 17 amino acids. Trimming stripped 1 base from V and 4 bases from J, with 19 bases between. The CDR3 DNA is TGTGCCAGTAGTATAGGTTGGGCGGTACACCGGGGCACTGAAGCTTTCTTT. Amino acids: CASSIGWAVHRGTEAFF.

This clonotype is medium-sized (0.01 to 0.1%) in the sample. The chain couples TRBV5-5 to TRBJ1-4, with unresolved D. The CDR3 loop spans 13 amino acids. Germline CDR1 and CDR2: SGHKS and YYEKEE (reference sequence). Deletions cut 6 bases from V and 3 bases from J, with 9 bases between. The CDR3 here is CASTLSPNEKLFF. CDR3 nucleotides: TGTGCCAGCACCCTGAGCCCTAATGAAAAACTGTTTTTT. Combining the CDR3 with reference TRBV5-5 and TRBJ1-4 gives the whole variable domain DAGVTQSPTHLIKTRGQQVTLRCSPISGHKSVSWYQQVLGQGPQFIFQYYEKEERGRGNFPDRFSARQFPNYSSELNVNALLLGDSALYLCASTLSPNEKLFFGSGTQLSVL.

Relative to its sample, this clonotype is medium-sized. This sequence joins TRBV5-4 and TRBJ2-3; 8 bases map to TRBD1. J was trimmed by 2 bases and V by 3 bases; bases with no gene match: 5. Germline V gene lookup returns CDR1 SGHNT and CDR2 YYREEE (reference sequence). This CDR3 is 15 amino acids long. CDR3 sequence: CASSSQGAPTDTQYF. The DNA for the CDR3 is TGTGCCAGCAGCTCCCAGGGGGCCCCCACAGATACGCAGTATTTT.

V is TRBV4-2 and J is TRBJ2-7; D gene ambiguous. From germline, CDR1 is LGHNA and CDR2 YNFKEQ. The CDR3 runs 14 residues. The V gene lost 1 base and the J gene lost 6 bases, with 13 bases spanning the gap. In nucleotides, the CDR3 is TGTGCCAGCAGCCAAGTCGACGGATACACCGAGCAGTACTTC. As protein: CASSQVDGYTEQYF.

This clonotype rates as large. The chain carries TRBV5-6 and TRBJ2-3; weak D call: TRBD1 (5 bases). CDR1 and CDR2 from the germline V gene are SGHDT and YYEEEE. Trimming shortened V by 6 bases and J by 4 bases, and 12 bases separated the two germline ends. The CDR3 is 13 amino acids. The CDR3 reads CASKGWGADTQYF. As DNA, the CDR3 is TGTGCCAGCAAGGGTTGGGGCGCAGATACGCAGTATTTT.

The V and J genes are TRBV6-1 and TRBJ2-7, with 11 bases identical to TRBD1. The CDR3 contains 12 residues. J gave up 6 bases and V 6 bases, and 1 base lay outside the gene matches. The V gene's germline CDR1 is MNHNS and CDR2 SASEGT. CDR3 DNA: TGTGCCAGCAGAGGGACAGGGGGCGAGCAGTACTTC. It encodes CASRGTGGEQYF.

This clonotype is categorized as medium-sized. The rearrangement uses TRBV10-3 and TRBJ2-3, with D possibly matching TRBD2 (5 bases). The germline V gene encodes CDR1 ENHRY and CDR2 SYGVKD. The CDR3 runs 11 residues. Trimming took off 3 bases at V and 11 bases at J, with 9 bases between the two ends. CDR3: CAISDGDGQYF. The CDR3 DNA is TGTGCCATCAGTGACGGGGATGGGCAGTATTTT.

This clonotype was counted only a few times. The gene calls are TRBV12-3 or TRBV12-4 and TRBJ1-1; no definite D call. The CDR3 runs 14 residues. Between the trimmed V and J ends, which lost 3 bases and 6 bases, there was a span of 14 bases. The DNA for the CDR3 is TGTGCCAGCAGTTTTCAGCCTGAATCGGCTGAAGCTTTCTTT. This translates into CASSFQPESAEAFF.

V usage is TRBV6-2 or TRBV6-3 and J usage is TRBJ2-5; 9 nucleotides match TRBD2. Trimming took 6 bases from V and 5 from J; bases not matched to a gene: 7. Germline lookup yields CDR1 MNHEY and CDR2 SVGEGT. The CDR3 loop spans 14 amino acids. CDR3 DNA: TGTGCCAGCAGCTCGGGCGGGGGGGCGGAGACCCAGTACTTC. Translation gives CASSSGGGAETQYF.

There are a few counts of this clonotype. This chain connects TRBV7-2 to TRBJ2-7, with 9 bases lining up with TRBD2. The V and J ends lost 1 base and 3 bases, in that order; junction bases with no gene match: 4. In germline, CDR1 is SGHTA, CDR2 FQGNSA. This CDR3 is built from 15 residues. The CDR3 nucleotides read TGTGCCAGCAGCTTAGGAGCGGGGGGACTCTACGAGCAGTACTTC. It codes for CASSLGAGGLYEQYF.

The V and J genes are TRBV5-1 and TRBJ2-5; 8 bases are a match to TRBD1. The CDR3 spans 18 residues. The V segment lost 0 bases and the J segment 4 bases; nucleotides outside the gene matches: 14. Germline CDR1 reads SGHRS; CDR2 reads YFSETQ. CDR3 residues: CASSLVRTGSWFRETQYF. Written as DNA, the CDR3 is TGCGCCAGCAGCTTGGTCCGGACAGGGAGTTGGTTCCGAGAGACCCAGTACTTC.